This T cell receptor beta chain was recovered during a study of OX40 agonist ivuxolimab in advanced cancers. For the study at large: Patient treatment consisted of intravenous ivuxolimab administration every 2 weeks at 0.01 to 10 mg/kg. Earlier treatment with anti-PD-1, anti-PD-L1 or anti-CTLA-4 was permitted, and roughly 40% had received some. Overall study results and limits: Relatively little clonal expansion, among the lowest observed, appeared in partial responders at 0.1-3.0 mg/kg.

From germline, CDR1 is LNHNV and CDR2 YYDKDF (reference sequence). This CDR3 is 14 amino acids long. Trimming removed 5 bases from V and 2 bases from J, with 12 bases in between. The method was immunoSEQ multiplex PCR; TCRdb's version includes in-frame clones alone and lacks a portion of them. The table includes about 35,000 clones, around four fifths detected once. Details on this clone: The antigen is unknown.

The chain carries TRBV15 and TRBJ2-5; D is possibly TRBD1 (5 bases). The sequence derives from an adult with an advanced solid tumor such as melanoma, head and neck, liver or kidney cancer. Sequences were derived from CD4+ or CD8+ T cells sorted from blood, sampled in a trial of the OX40 agonist ivuxolimab. The chain's CDR3 is CATSRQDIQETQYF. The CDR3 DNA follows: TGTGCCACCAGCCGGCAGGACATTCAAGAGACCCAGTACTTC. Looking up the rest from reference TRBV15 and TRBJ2-5 gives the full variable domain: DAMVIQNPRYQVTQFGKPVTLSCSQTLNHNVMYWYQQKSSQAPKLLFHYYDKDFNNEADTPDNFQSRRPNTSFCFLDIRSPGLGDTAMYLCATSRQDIQETQYFGPGTRLLVL.